This T cell receptor beta chain was documented in a study of cytomegalovirus exposure and HLA in healthy donors. Overall study: From donors who were HLA-typed, an early data release held 80 million to 95 million unique TCRs. General study results and limits: Later, an analysis found that common viral pathogens appeared to be linked with several of the most significant clusters. Later genetic work tied a missense DCLRE1C variant to beta-chain V and J trimming.

The PCR made use of 60 Vbeta and 13 Jbeta primers. The repertoire was sequenced with immunoSEQ multiplex PCR; TCRdb's copy has only in-frame clones and lacks some. The data show about 55,000 clones, with approximately 71% seen just once and approximately 35% held by the top ten. On this clone: What it binds is not known.

This CDR3 has 14 residues. Trimming took off 6 bases at V and 1 base at J, with 13 bases between the two ends. CDR1 is SGHDT, CDR2 YYEEEE, per germline. The sample consisted of PBMCs. The chain couples TRBV5-6 to TRBJ2-5, with a possible D match to TRBD1 (5 bases). This sequence was found in a man aged 40-55 years in good health and CMV-seropositive. In DNA, the CDR3 is TGTGCCAGCACCAGGGTGGGATTCCAAGAGACCCAGTACTTC. Translating it yields CASTRVGFQETQYF.